What follows are 23 T cell receptor beta chains derived from one specimen sequenced in a study of T cell responses to AZD1222 COVID-19 vaccine. The repertoire was sequenced with immunoSEQ multiplex PCR; TCRdb's copy has only in-frame clones and lacks some. The sample carries 150,000 to 200,000 clones, 90% to 95% recorded once. The source material was peripheral blood, sampled 28 days after the second AZD1222 dose. Source of these receptors: an adult who received the AZD1222 COVID-19 vaccine.

The chain has TRBV11-3 and TRBJ2-2, with 9 bases that match TRBD1. Looked up from germline, CDR1 is SGHNT and CDR2 is YENEEA. The CDR3 totals 14 residues. V trimming: 5 bases; J trimming: 3 bases; junction bases outside the gene matches: 1. This CDR3 is CASSGDRDTGELFF. The CDR3 coding sequence is TGTGCCAGCAGCGGGGACAGGGACACCGGGGAGCTGTTTTTT.

The V and J genes are TRBV23-1 and TRBJ1-2, with TRBD1 matching 7 bases. TRBV23-1 is an ORF, and what it does is uncertain. The ends lost 6 bases at V and 4 bases at J; junction bases unmatched: 14. The CDR3 spans 16 residues. The CDR3 protein is CASSRPSTGCLYGYTF. CDR3 sequence (DNA): TGCGCCAGCAGCCGCCCATCGACAGGGTGCCTCTATGGCTACACCTTC.

CDR3 nucleotide sequence: TGTGCCAGCAGCTTCGTGGCCACTGCTGGGAACACTGAAGCTTTCTTT. Amino acids: CASSFVATAGNTEAFF. The genes are TRBV7-2 and TRBJ1-1; D remains unclear. Germline loops: CDR1 SGHTA, CDR2 FQGNSA. This CDR3 has 16 amino acids. Trimming took off 3 bases at V and 1 base at J, with 15 bases between the two ends.

The chain recombines TRBV19 with TRBJ2-3, with 8 bases that match TRBD2. This CDR3 is 16 amino acids long. V lost 8 bases and J lost 4; bases outside the gene matches: 14. Germline assignment: CDR1 LNHDA and CDR2 SQIVND (reference sequence). The CDR3 loop reads CASRPRRGVLSDTQYF. In DNA, the CDR3 is TGTGCCAGTCGCCCCAGGCGGGGGGTGTTGTCAGATACGCAGTATTTT.

The gene calls are TRBV4-1 and TRBJ2-1; D perhaps matches TRBD2 (6 bases). The CDR3 covers 15 residues. Per the germline V gene, CDR1 is MGHRA and CDR2 is YSYEKL. The V end lost 2 bases, the J end lost 0 bases, and 8 bases lay between the germline ends. CDR3 loop: CASSQMGGSYNEQFF. As DNA, the CDR3 is TGCGCCAGCAGCCAAATGGGGGGCTCCTACAATGAGCAGTTCTTC.

The CDR3 DNA follows: TGCAGCGTTGGGCGCGGGGGGGCAGGGGACGAGCAGTACTTC. The encoded protein is CSVGRGGAGDEQYF. The rearrangement uses TRBV29-1 and TRBJ2-7; 9 nucleotides match TRBD2. The V segment lost 4 bases and the J segment 5 bases; nucleotides outside the gene matches: 9. This CDR3 spans 14 amino acids. Germline values: CDR1 SQVTM, CDR2 ANQGSEA.

The chain has TRBV5-1 and TRBJ1-2, with unresolved D. The CDR3 consists of 15 residues. Trimming left V 4 bases short and J 6 bases short, with 19 bases between. CDR1 and CDR2 from the germline V gene are SGHRS and YFSETQ. CDR3 DNA: TGCGCCAGCAGCCCGAGTGGGGTTGGTCTAAATGGCTACACCTTC. This translates into CASSPSGVGLNGYTF.

The rearrangement joins TRBV27 to TRBJ1-6; TRBD1 might be the D (6 bases). V gave up 7 bases and J gave up 14 bases, with 18 bases separating them. From germline, CDR1 is MNHEY and CDR2 SMNVEV (reference sequence). The CDR3 sequence is 13 residues long. The DNA of the CDR3 is TGTGCCAGCACTTCAGGGGTGGGGTGGTCCCTCCACTTT. Translation: CASTSGVGWSLHF.

J is TRBJ1-1 and V is TRBV6-5; D perhaps matches TRBD1 (5 bases). Germline lookup yields CDR1 MNHEY and CDR2 SVGAGI. This CDR3 comprises 13 residues. V was shortened by 3 bases and J by 11 bases, with 16 bases between the two germline ends. The CDR3 here is CASSYGGWGRAFF. CDR3 bases: TGTGCCAGCAGTTATGGAGGGTGGGGGAGGGCTTTCTTT.

This rearrangement joins TRBV7-6 to TRBJ1-5; D is perhaps TRBD1 (6 bases). This CDR3 contains 13 residues. With 5 bases removed from V and 7 bases from J, the gap between germline ends came to 12 bases. Germline CDR1 and CDR2: SGHVS and FNYEAQ. The CDR3 DNA is TGTGCCAGCAGCGGGGACAACGAACAGCCCCAGCATTTT. It yields the protein CASSGDNEQPQHF.

The chain is built from TRBV5-1 and TRBJ2-6; 12 bases line up with TRBD2. Unmatched junction bases numbered 8, after V lost 5 bases and J lost 2 bases. Germline V gene lookup returns CDR1 SGHRS and CDR2 YFSETQ. The CDR3 loop spans 18 amino acids. The CDR3 nucleotides are TGCGCCAGCAGATCGACTAGCGGGGGTTCCCCTGGGGCCAACGTCCTGACTTTC. It translates to CASRSTSGGSPGANVLTF.

J is TRBJ2-3 and V is TRBV4-3; 7 positions agree with TRBD2. This CDR3 is built from 15 residues. The junction had 3 bases not matched to a gene; V was cut back by 1 base and J by 2 bases. Germline V lookup: CDR1 LGHNA, CDR2 YSLEER. CDR3: CASSQGSGYTDTQYF. The CDR3 bases are TGCGCCAGCAGCCAAGGTAGCGGGTACACAGATACGCAGTATTTT.

The rearrangement uses TRBV30 and TRBJ1-1; a possible D gene is TRBD1 (5 bases). Deletions cut 0 bases from V and 9 bases from J, with 14 bases between. CDR3 length: 13 amino acids. Germline-derived CDR1 and CDR2 are GTSNPN and SVGIG (reference sequence). The CDR3 here is CAWSVAGAPQAFF. The DNA for the CDR3 is TGTGCCTGGAGTGTAGCCGGGGCCCCCCAAGCTTTCTTT.

The V gene is TRBV7-3, the J gene TRBJ2-3; D is unclear. Germline values: CDR1 SGHTA, CDR2 FQGTGA. Trimming took off 1 base at V and 4 bases at J, with 6 bases between the two ends. This CDR3 is 13 amino acids long. CDR3 nucleotides: TGTGCCAGCAGCTTAATTAGCTCAGATACGCAGTATTTT. It specifies CASSLISSDTQYF.

This chain uses TRBV7-2 with TRBJ1-4; D ambiguous. The CDR3 has 18 residues. Trimming left V 2 bases short and J 0 bases short, with 16 bases between. CDR1 and CDR2 from the germline V gene are SGHTA and FQGNSA. Written as DNA, the CDR3 is TGTGCCAGCAGCTTAAATGGAGGTCGGCTTGCAACTAATGAAAAACTGTTTTTT. Protein: CASSLNGGRLATNEKLFF.

V and J are TRBV15 and TRBJ1-6; D not resolved. This CDR3 has 16 amino acids. The V gene lost 2 bases and the J gene lost 7 bases, with 15 bases spanning the gap. Germline loops: CDR1 LNHNV, CDR2 YYDKDF (reference sequence). CDR3 residues: CATSRRAADPNSPLHF. The CDR3 nucleotides are TGTGCCACCAGCAGACGGGCGGCAGACCCGAATTCACCCCTCCACTTT. Drawing the rest from reference TRBV15 and TRBJ1-6, the complete variable domain is DAMVIQNPRYQVTQFGKPVTLSCSQTLNHNVMYWYQQKSSQAPKLLFHYYDKDFNNEADTPDNFQSRRPNTSFCFLDIRSPGLGDTAMYLCATSRRAADPNSPLHFGNGTRLTVT.

This clone showed up just a few times. The rearrangement links TRBV5-1 to TRBJ2-7; perhaps TRBD2 as D (6 bases). The germline V and J ends were trimmed by 5 bases and 2 bases, with 17 bases remaining between them. Germline CDR1 SGHRS, CDR2 YFSETQ. The CDR3 is made up of 15 amino acids. For the CDR3, the DNA is TGCGCCAGCAGTACCGGGACTCCCAGCCCCTACGAGCAGTACTTC. This gives the protein CASSTGTPSPYEQYF.

V is TRBV4-1 and J is TRBJ1-6; D might be TRBD1 (6 bases). V lost 4 bases, J lost 8 bases, and 15 bases lay in between. The CDR3 is 15 amino acids. Per germline, CDR1 MGHRA and CDR2 YSYEKL. CDR3 loop: CASSPRQEGHSPLHF. In DNA form, the CDR3 reads TGCGCCAGCAGCCCTCGACAGGAGGGGCATTCACCCCTCCACTTT.

This chain joins TRBV28 and TRBJ2-1; 8 bases map to TRBD2. This CDR3 is built from 15 residues. Per the germline V gene, CDR1 is MDHEN and CDR2 is SYDVKM. The V and J ends lost 9 bases and 3 bases, in that order; junction bases with no gene match: 10. The DNA of the CDR3 is TGTGCCAGTCAAGGGGTGGGACTAGTCTACAATGAGCAGTTCTTC. Its protein is CASQGVGLVYNEQFF.

V usage is TRBV11-2 and J usage is TRBJ1-1; D uncertain. This CDR3 is 13 amino acids long. Germline CDR1 and CDR2: SGHAT and FQNNGV. V lost 2 bases, J lost 1 base, and 5 bases lay in between. The CDR3 region has the DNA TGTGCCAGCAGCTTACAGGAGAACACTGAAGCTTTCTTT. As protein: CASSLQENTEAFF.

The rearrangement joins TRBV19 to TRBJ1-2; 10 nucleotides agree with TRBD1. Germline V lookup: CDR1 LNHDA, CDR2 SQIVND (reference sequence). This CDR3 has 13 residues. Trimming took 6 bases from V and 9 from J; bases not matched to a gene: 7. CDR3 coding DNA: TGTGCCAGTAGCCCAGGGGGACAGGGGAGCTACACCTTC. Translating it yields CASSPGGQGSYTF.

V usage is TRBV5-4 and J usage is TRBJ2-7; 9 nucleotides agree with TRBD2. CDR3 length equals 15 residues. V dropped 4 bases and J dropped 5; count of bases not matched to a gene: 10. CDR1 is SGHNT and CDR2 is YYREEE in the germline V gene (reference sequence). The chain's CDR3 is CASSTAGGLRNEQYF. Written as DNA, the CDR3 is TGTGCCAGCAGCACCGCGGGGGGGCTTAGAAACGAGCAGTACTTC.

The V gene is TRBV10-1, the J gene TRBJ2-3; D unclear. This CDR3 is built from 16 residues. Germline V CDR1 and CDR2: WNHNN, SYGVQD (reference sequence). V lost 3 bases and J 0 bases, leaving 13 bases between the germline ends. The CDR3: CASSESRPASTDTQYF. CDR3 coding DNA: TGCGCCAGCAGTGAAAGTCGCCCTGCTAGCACAGATACGCAGTATTTT.